A single sample gave rise to the 30 T cell receptor beta chains below, sequenced in a study of Ad26.COV2.S vaccination and SARS-CoV-2 variants. Specified treatment: roughly 18 received Ad26.COV2.S at low or high dose, single or two shots; about five received placebo; per-sample allocation not given. The samples were gathered on day 63 after the first injection of vaccine or placebo. The data were produced by immunoSEQ multiplex PCR, yet TCRdb's version contains in-frame clones alone and is incomplete. The top ten clones hold more than 9% of a sample with around 450,000 clones, 80% to 95% of them seen once. This sample comprised peripheral blood, obtained in a trial of Ad26.COV2.S vaccine versus placebo. These receptors all stem from a person aged 18 to 59 who received the Ad26.COV2.S COVID-19 vaccine or a placebo.

The chain joins TRBV7-8 to TRBJ1-5; D perhaps matches TRBD1 (5 bases). This CDR3 has 16 residues. CDR1 SGHVS and CDR2 FQNEAQ come from the germline V gene. V gave up 5 bases and J gave up 9 bases, with 23 bases separating them. The CDR3 DNA reads as TGTGCCAGCAGCCCCCCCTGGGCAGGGTCGGATTCGCCCCAGCATTTT. Translating gives CASSPPWAGSDSPQHF. The full variable domain, completed using reference TRBV7-8 and TRBJ1-5, is GAGVSQSPRYKVAKRGQDVALRCDPISGHVSLFWYQQALGQGPEFLTYFQNEAQLDKSGLPSDRFFAERPEGSVSTLKIQRTQQEDSAVYLCASSPPWAGSDSPQHFGDGTRLSIL.

The rearrangement links TRBV30 to TRBJ1-4, with unresolved D. Trimming took off 6 bases at V and 6 bases at J, with 20 bases between the two ends. The CDR3 contains 15 residues. Per the germline V gene, CDR1 is GTSNPN and CDR2 is SVGIG (reference sequence). In DNA, the CDR3 is TGTGCCTGTCTGGCGGGAATAAGGGAAGATGAAAAACTGTTTTTT. This codes for CACLAGIREDEKLFF.

This CDR3 is CASRAGTSVADTQYF. Here the CDR3 DNA reads TGTGCCAGCAGGGCCGGGACTAGCGTTGCGGATACGCAGTATTTT. The gene calls are TRBV7-2 and TRBJ2-3, with 10 positions matching TRBD2. CDR3 length: 15 amino acids. CDR1 is SGHTA and CDR2 is FQGNSA in the germline V gene. With V trimmed by 6 bases and J by 6 bases, 9 bases remained unmatched.

The chain has TRBV6-1 and TRBJ1-5; TRBD1 is a possible D gene (6 bases). Per the germline V gene, CDR1 is MNHNS and CDR2 is SASEGT. V was trimmed by 4 bases and J by 1 base, leaving 23 bases between them. This CDR3 is 19 amino acids long. CDR3 sequence (DNA): TGTGCCAGCAGTGTTCGTGTAGTTCGAGGGGGAAGGAGCAATCAGCCCCAGCATTTT. This gives the protein CASSVRVVRGGRSNQPQHF.

The chain carries TRBV5-6 and TRBJ2-4; the D gene is possibly TRBD2 (5 bases). Germline-derived CDR1 and CDR2 are SGHDT and YYEEEE. Trimming shortened V by 4 bases and J by 12 bases, and 11 bases separated the two germline ends. The CDR3 runs 11 residues. The CDR3 DNA reads TGTGCCAGCAGCAGCGGTTCAAATCAGTACTTC. Its translation: CASSSGSNQYF.

The sample holds one count of this clone. V and J are TRBV9 and TRBJ1-6; no clear D gene. The ends were cut back, 3 bases at V and 5 bases at J, with 12 bases in the middle. Per germline, CDR1 SGDLS and CDR2 YYNGEE. The CDR3 is made up of 15 amino acids. The CDR3 DNA sequence: TGTGCCAGCAGCGCTACAGCCTCTAATAATTCACCCCTCCACTTT. Translation gives CASSATASNNSPLHF.

The rearrangement links TRBV29-1 to TRBJ2-7; the D gene could be TRBD1 or TRBD2 (5 bases each). The CDR3 totals 14 residues. The germline CDR1 and CDR2 sequences are SQVTM and ANQGSEA. V gave up 6 bases and J gave up 0 bases, with 15 bases separating them. The CDR3 sequence is CSVNTRGDSYEQYF. DNA for the CDR3: TGCAGCGTCAATACTAGGGGCGACTCCTACGAGCAGTACTTC.

Only one count was recorded for this clone. The chain combines TRBV7-2 with TRBJ2-5; 10 nucleotides align to TRBD2. The length of the CDR3 is 15 residues. With 5 bases clipped from V and 0 bases from J, the junction kept 3 bases outside the gene matches. Germline assignment: CDR1 SGHTA and CDR2 FQGNSA. CDR3 sequence: CASSMGLANQETQYF. As DNA, the CDR3 is TGTGCCAGCAGCATGGGACTAGCGAACCAAGAGACCCAGTACTTC.

This clone was counted once. The V gene is TRBV6-5, the J gene TRBJ2-1, with D possibly matching TRBD2 (6 bases). CDR3 length: 15 amino acids. The ends were cut back, 2 bases at V and 9 bases at J, with 17 bases in the middle. Germline V gene data show CDR1 as MNHEY and CDR2 as SVGAGI. For the CDR3, the DNA is TGTGCCAGCAGTTACGGGTCGGGAGTGGGTGTTGAGCAGTTCTTC. This encodes CASSYGSGVGVEQFF.

This clone was seen a single time. The V gene is TRBV9, the J gene TRBJ2-7; D call uncertain. Germline assignment: CDR1 SGDLS and CDR2 YYNGEE. Trimming removed 1 base from V and 5 bases from J, with 7 bases in between. The CDR3 consists of 12 residues. CDR3 sequence: CASSVNLNEQYF. CDR3 in DNA: TGTGCCAGCAGCGTAAATCTGAACGAGCAGTACTTC. The full variable domain, rest sourced from reference TRBV9 and TRBJ2-7, is DSGVTQTPKHLITATGQRVTLRCSPRSGDLSVYWYQQSLDQGLQFLIQYYNGEERAKGNILERFSAQQFPDLHSELNLSSLELGDSALYFCASSVNLNEQYFGPGTRLTVT.

The chain recombines TRBV5-1 with TRBJ2-3; possible D gene TRBD2, 6 bases. This CDR3 region has 15 residues. The germline V gene encodes CDR1 SGHRS and CDR2 YFSETQ. Trimming left V 4 bases short and J 2 bases short, with 14 bases between. In DNA, the CDR3 is TGCGCCAGCAGCCAAATCTCGGGGGTCACAGATACGCAGTATTTT. Translation gives CASSQISGVTDTQYF.

The chain employs TRBV9 and TRBJ2-7; D perhaps matches TRBD2 (6 bases). V was cut by 4 bases and J by 0 bases, with 14 bases left in between. Germline CDR1 is SGDLS and CDR2 is YYNGEE. The CDR3 is made up of 15 amino acids. The CDR3 reads CASSPFWGDSYEQYF. The CDR3, as DNA: TGTGCCAGCAGCCCCTTTTGGGGGGACTCCTACGAGCAGTACTTC.

The chain employs TRBV3-1 (or the pseudogene TRBV3-2) and TRBJ2-2; 11 bases are shared with TRBD2. After removal of 3 bases from V and 5 bases from J, the junction contained 5 bases not matched to a gene. CDR1 is LGHDT, CDR2 YNNKEL, per germline (reference sequence). This CDR3 spans 16 amino acids. CDR3 region: CASSHQTSGSTGELFF. For the CDR3, the DNA is TGTGCCAGCAGCCACCAAACTAGCGGGAGTACCGGGGAGCTGTTTTTT.

The chain carries TRBV12-3 or TRBV12-4 and TRBJ2-3, with unresolved D. CDR3 length: 13 residues. V gave up 4 bases and J gave up 6 bases, with 11 bases separating them. In nucleotides, the CDR3 is TGTGCCAGCAGTTCCCGGCCTTGGGATACGCAGTATTTT. This translates into CASSSRPWDTQYF.

The CDR3 nucleotides are TGTGCCAGCAGCTTCGCCCCGGTGCGGGAGCAGTTCTTC. The encoded protein is CASSFAPVREQFF. V is TRBV11-2 and J is TRBJ2-1; D is undetermined. V dropped 3 bases and J dropped 10 bases, with 13 bases sitting between them. CDR3 length: 13 residues. CDR1 and CDR2 (germline): SGHAT, FQNNGV.

V is TRBV15 and J is TRBJ1-1; D is possibly TRBD1 (5 bases). Looked up from germline, CDR1 is LNHNV and CDR2 is YYDKDF (reference sequence). This CDR3 has 15 residues. With 2 bases removed from V and 6 bases from J, the gap between germline ends came to 16 bases. CDR3 protein: CATSRSKGHSAEAFF. As DNA, the CDR3 is TGTGCCACCAGCAGATCTAAAGGACACAGCGCTGAAGCTTTCTTT.

This clone showed up just once. This chain uses TRBV7-3 with TRBJ2-1; D possibly corresponds to TRBD2 (6 bases). Trimming shortened V by 0 bases and J by 10 bases, and 7 bases separated the two germline ends. From germline, CDR1 is SGHTA and CDR2 FQGTGA. This CDR3 is 12 amino acids long. CDR3 amino acids: CASSLTGGEQFF. The DNA for the CDR3 is TGTGCCAGCAGCTTAACTGGGGGGGAGCAGTTCTTC.

The J gene is TRBJ2-5, the V gene TRBV3-1 (or the pseudogene TRBV3-2); maybe TRBD1 (5 bases). V was pared by 0 bases and J by 1 base, with 9 bases between. Germline values: CDR1 LGHDT, CDR2 YNNKEL (reference sequence). CDR3 length: 15 residues. The CDR3 region has the DNA TGTGCCAGCAGCCAAGAAGGGGCAACCCAAGAGACCCAGTACTTC. As protein: CASSQEGATQETQYF.

V and J are TRBV7-8 and TRBJ2-3, with D maybe TRBD1 (6 bases). V shed 2 bases and J shed 3 bases, with 18 bases lying between them. Germline V CDR1 and CDR2: SGHVS, FQNEAQ. The CDR3 has 17 residues. In DNA form, the CDR3 reads TGTGCCAGCAGCTTACTTTTTACAGGGAAGGCAACAGATACGCAGTATTTT. As protein: CASSLLFTGKATDTQYF.

The V call is TRBV30, the J call TRBJ1-3, with D hard to call. Trimming removed 3 bases at V and 1 base at J, with 10 bases between. Germline V CDR1 and CDR2: GTSNPN, SVGIG (reference sequence). CDR3 length: 14 amino acids. CDR3 amino acids: CAWSPGRSGNTIYF. The CDR3 DNA sequence: TGTGCCTGGAGCCCCGGACGGTCTGGAAACACCATATATTTT.

The chain uses TRBV6-1 and TRBJ1-5; a weak D match, TRBD1 (5 bases). The CDR3 consists of 16 residues. Trimming removed 4 bases from V and 6 bases from J, with 19 bases in between. The germline CDR1 and CDR2 sequences are MNHNS and SASEGT. The CDR3 region has the DNA TGTGCCAGCAGTGCGAGGGGATCTTTCTTGGCTCAGCCCCAGCATTTT. This translates into CASSARGSFLAQPQHF.

In the case of this clone: Other nucleotide sequences in the sample specify the same CDR3. This chain connects TRBV30 to TRBJ2-3, with D possibly matching TRBD1 (6 bases). The germline gives CDR1 GTSNPN, CDR2 SVGIG (reference sequence). Trimming shortened V by 0 bases and J by 2 bases, and 9 bases separated the two germline ends. The CDR3 loop spans 14 amino acids. In nucleotides, the CDR3 is TGTGCCTGGAGTGTTGGACAGTTCACAGATACGCAGTATTTT. Translating it yields CAWSVGQFTDTQYF. Drawing the rest from reference TRBV30 and TRBJ2-3, the complete variable domain is SQTIHQWPATLVQPVGSPLSLECTVEGTSNPNLYWYRQAAGRGLQLLFYSVGIGQISSEVPQNLSASRPQDRQFILSSKKLLLSDSGFYLCAWSVGQFTDTQYFGPGTRLTVL.

This chain joins TRBV7-2 and TRBJ2-1; D remains unclear. Deletions cut 4 bases from V and 6 bases from J, with 10 bases between. CDR3 length equals 13 residues. Germline V gene lookup returns CDR1 SGHTA and CDR2 FQGNSA. The CDR3 region has the DNA TGTGCCAGCAGCTCGAGACCTGGCAATGAGCAGTTCTTC. It yields the protein CASSSRPGNEQFF.

V and J are TRBV7-9 and TRBJ2-7; TRBD1 aligns across 7 bases. The CDR3 covers 14 residues. The germline gives CDR1 SEHNR, CDR2 FQNEAQ (reference sequence). The J segment lost 0 bases and the V segment lost 4 bases, leaving 3 bases of the junction unmatched. CDR3 in amino acids: CASSSTGSSYEQYF. In DNA, the CDR3 is TGTGCCAGCAGCTCGACAGGGAGCTCCTACGAGCAGTACTTC.

This clone was counted once. This chain uses TRBV30 with TRBJ2-3, with TRBD2 matching 15 bases. In germline, CDR1 is GTSNPN, CDR2 SVGIG (reference sequence). The ends lost 2 bases at V and 3 bases at J; junction bases unmatched: 6. The CDR3 consists of 17 residues. CDR3 protein: CAWSPGLAGGRTDTQYF. DNA for the CDR3: TGTGCCTGGAGTCCGGGACTAGCGGGAGGACGAACAGATACGCAGTATTTT.

This clone came up once. The chain carries TRBV10-3 and TRBJ2-1, with D possibly matching TRBD2 (5 bases). This CDR3 has 17 amino acids. CDR1 ENHRY and CDR2 SYGVKD come from the germline V gene. V was pared by 6 bases and J by 8 bases, with 26 bases between. CDR3 in DNA: TGTGCCATCAGGGAGCCACATGCCCCACTGGGAGTGCATGAGCAGTTCTTC. The encoded protein is CAIREPHAPLGVHEQFF.

V and J are TRBV12-3 or TRBV12-4 and TRBJ1-2; D gene ambiguous. CDR3 size: 12 residues. V was cut by 5 bases and J by 5 bases, with 9 bases left in between. This CDR3 reads CASSLLRYGYTF. The CDR3 DNA follows: TGTGCCAGCAGTCTACTCAGATATGGCTACACCTTC.

The gene calls are TRBV6-1 and TRBJ1-3; D remains ambiguous. The CDR3 sequence is 17 residues long. Germline V gives CDR1 MNHNS, CDR2 SASEGT. The V end lost 1 base, the J end lost 4 bases, and 17 bases lay between the germline ends. The CDR3, as DNA: TGTGCCAGCAGTGAAGGACGCCAGCGTTCGGGAGGAAACACCATATATTTT. Encoded protein: CASSEGRQRSGGNTIYF.

This clone occurred many times. The chain joins TRBV27 to TRBJ2-7; D not certain. V lost 5 bases to trimming and J lost 3 bases, with 5 bases between them. This CDR3 has 11 residues. CDR1 is MNHEY and CDR2 is SMNVEV in the germline V gene (reference sequence). DNA of the CDR3: TGTGCCAGCAGTGACATCTACGAGCAGTACTTC. Translating gives CASSDIYEQYF.

This sequence joins TRBV27 and TRBJ1-1; D uncertain. Germline V gene lookup returns CDR1 MNHEY and CDR2 SMNVEV (reference sequence). The CDR3 spans 15 residues. The V gene lost 0 bases and the J gene lost 0 bases, with 8 bases spanning the gap. The CDR3 bases are TGTGCCAGCAGTTTATCTTGGGCGGTGAACACTGAAGCTTTCTTT. The encoded protein is CASSLSWAVNTEAFF.